The 25 T cell receptor beta chains reported below all come from one sample, sequenced in a study of blood T cell repertoires in COVID-19 (dated by TCRdb to about 2020). The library was generated by the immunoSEQ multiplex PCR assay. The source is immuneACCESS, and TCRdb retained only in-frame sequences with V and J called. Part of the clones is not carried over; for the studies checked, unresolved V genes explain less than half of this, and the remainder is unexplained. Present in this sample are about 130,000 clones, around 87% of which were seen just once. The top ten clonotypes cover approximately 3.3% of the sample. The sequenced material came from peripheral blood. These receptors came from a woman in her fifties or sixties with acute or convalescent COVID-19.

The rearrangement links TRBV9 to TRBJ2-4, with 9 bases that match TRBD2. The CDR3 loop spans 18 amino acids. Per germline, CDR1 SGDLS and CDR2 YYNGEE. The ends lost 0 bases at V and 5 bases at J; junction bases unmatched: 12. This CDR3 is CASSVVDSSGSGENIQYF. As DNA, the CDR3 is TGTGCCAGCAGCGTAGTCGATAGTAGCGGGAGCGGGGAAAACATTCAGTACTTC.

The chain employs TRBV10-3 and TRBJ1-2; 7 bases agree with TRBD1. Per germline, CDR1 ENHRY and CDR2 SYGVKD. The CDR3 contains 14 residues. Losses at the gene ends were 2 bases for V and 4 bases for J; bases not matched to a gene: 4. The CDR3 reads CAISEPRDSYGYTF. The CDR3 DNA follows: TGTGCCATCAGTGAGCCCCGGGACAGCTATGGCTACACCTTC.

The CDR3 DNA follows: TGTGCCAGCTCGCCAGTACATGACAGGGTCTTTGATGGCTACACCTTC. Encoded protein: CASSPVHDRVFDGYTF. The V and J genes are TRBV18 and TRBJ1-2; 7 bases are a match to TRBD1. Germline loops: CDR1 KGHSH, CDR2 LQKENI. V lost 6 bases, J lost 6 bases, and 16 bases stayed unmatched. This CDR3 is 16 amino acids long.

V is TRBV19 and J is TRBJ1-5; D perhaps matches TRBD1 (5 bases). Germline V CDR1 and CDR2: LNHDA, SQIVND (reference sequence). This CDR3 spans 15 amino acids. V dropped 4 bases and J dropped 2 bases, with 12 bases sitting between them. For the CDR3, the DNA is TGTGCCAGTAGTACCACAGGAGCTCGCAATCAGCCCCAGCATTTT. This codes for CASSTTGARNQPQHF.

This sequence joins TRBV5-1 and TRBJ2-1; tentative D call: TRBD2 (5 bases). The CDR3 is 12 amino acids. V was trimmed by 1 base and J by 9 bases, leaving 8 bases between them. Germline V lookup: CDR1 SGHRS, CDR2 YFSETQ. CDR3 residues: CASSLPAGEQFF. The CDR3 nucleotides are TGCGCCAGCAGCTTGCCCGCGGGTGAGCAGTTCTTC.

This CDR3 reads CASSLSAGRETQYF. The CDR3 DNA sequence: TGTGCCAGCAGCCTATCGGCAGGCCGAGAGACCCAGTACTTC. The chain employs TRBV25-1 and TRBJ2-5; D uncertain. Germline V gene sequence: CDR1 MGHDK, CDR2 SYGVNS. V was cut by 6 bases and J by 4 bases, with 15 bases left in between. The CDR3 consists of 14 residues.

The rearrangement links TRBV19 to TRBJ1-4; perhaps TRBD1 as D (5 bases). Germline V gene lookup returns CDR1 LNHDA and CDR2 SQIVND (reference sequence). Trimming took off 4 bases at V and 2 bases at J, with 8 bases between the two ends. This CDR3 comprises 14 residues. CDR3 residues: CASSKRGTNEKLFF. CDR3 in DNA: TGTGCCAGTAGTAAGCGGGGGACTAATGAAAAACTGTTTTTT. Complete variable domain (other parts from reference TRBV19 and TRBJ1-4): DGGITQSPKYLFRKEGQNVTLSCEQNLNHDAMYWYRQDPGQGLRLIYYSQIVNDFQKGDIAEGYSVSREKKESFPLTVTSAQKNPTAFYLCASSKRGTNEKLFFGSGTQLSVL.

As concerns this clone: The junction departs from germline at one end; a sequencing error may be responsible. The gene calls are TRBV12-3 or TRBV12-4 and TRBJ2-1; 11 bases are shared with TRBD2. This CDR3 is 13 amino acids long. CDR3 protein: CASSNILAGDGVF. The CDR3 nucleotides read TGTGCCAGCAGTAATATACTAGCGGGAGATGGGGTCTTC.

This chain uses TRBV5-1 with TRBJ1-1; 9 bases align to TRBD1. This CDR3 has 14 residues. The trim removed 4 bases at V and 3 bases at J, leaving 4 bases unmatched. Germline V CDR1 and CDR2: SGHRS, YFSETQ. The CDR3 spells CASSGGQGDTEAFF. The CDR3 DNA reads TGCGCCAGCAGCGGGGGACAGGGCGACACTGAAGCTTTCTTT.

This clone was observed a handful of times. The V and J genes are TRBV30 and TRBJ1-5; a possible D gene is TRBD1 (6 bases). V was pared by 2 bases and J by 0 bases, with 11 bases between. Germline V gene sequence: CDR1 GTSNPN, CDR2 SVGIG (reference sequence). The CDR3 runs to 15 residues. CDR3 sequence (DNA): TGTGCCTGGAGTACCGGACAGTTTAGCAATCAGCCCCAGCATTTT. It yields the protein CAWSTGQFSNQPQHF.

The CDR3 spells CASSFWGLAGGDTQYF. DNA for the CDR3: TGTGCCAGCAGTTTTTGGGGACTAGCGGGGGGGGATACGCAGTATTTT. The chain recombines TRBV27 with TRBJ2-3; the match to TRBD2 covers 16 bases. Germline V gene sequence: CDR1 MNHEY, CDR2 SMNVEV (reference sequence). V gave up 3 bases and J gave up 6 bases; unmatched junction bases: 3. CDR3 length: 16 residues.

The chain joins TRBV9 to TRBJ1-1, with D unclear. Germline V lookup: CDR1 SGDLS, CDR2 YYNGEE. The CDR3 consists of 15 residues. V shed 0 bases and J shed 1 base, with 10 bases lying between them. DNA for the CDR3: TGTGCCAGCAGCGTAGAACCGAACTCGAACACTGAAGCTTTCTTT. This sequence encodes CASSVEPNSNTEAFF.

J is TRBJ2-1 and V is TRBV11-3, with 10 bases that match TRBD2. With 1 base clipped from V and 8 bases from J, the junction kept 8 bases outside the gene matches. Germline V lookup: CDR1 SGHNT, CDR2 YENEEA. This CDR3 has 16 amino acids. The chain's CDR3 is CASSLGFSGRSDEQFF. The DNA of the CDR3 is TGTGCCAGCAGCTTAGGATTTAGCGGGAGGTCCGATGAGCAGTTCTTC.

The chain links TRBV6-5 to TRBJ1-1, with 8 positions matching TRBD1. The CDR3 consists of 14 residues. The junction had 8 bases not matched to a gene; V was cut back by 5 bases and J by 6 bases. The germline V gene has CDR1 MNHEY and CDR2 SVGAGI. CDR3 nucleotide sequence: TGTGCCAGCAGTAGTCCTGGACAGGGCCCTGAAGCTTTCTTT. It is translated as CASSSPGQGPEAFF.

The chain recombines TRBV28 with TRBJ1-2, with 8 bases fitting TRBD1. The CDR3 is 14 amino acids. Germline trimming cut 4 bases from V and 4 bases from J; bases unmatched to any gene: 5. Germline V CDR1 and CDR2: MDHEN, SYDVKM. The CDR3 spells CASSSRTGTYGYTF. In DNA, the CDR3 is TGTGCCAGCAGTTCGAGGACAGGGACCTATGGCTACACCTTC.

J is TRBJ2-3 and V is TRBV6-5, with D perhaps matching TRBD1 (6 bases). Germline V lookup: CDR1 MNHEY, CDR2 SVGAGI. This CDR3 has 13 residues. V gave up 6 bases and J gave up 5 bases, with 12 bases separating them. The CDR3: CASRQGRKDTQYF. As DNA, the CDR3 is TGTGCCAGCAGACAGGGCAGGAAAGATACGCAGTATTTT.

This clone was seen a single time. The CDR3 region is CASSPGTVEQYV. CDR3 nucleotide sequence: TGTGCCAGCAGCCCCGGGACAGTAGAGCAGTACGTC. The V gene is TRBV6-6, the J gene TRBJ2-7; 7 positions agree with TRBD1. CDR1 is MNHNY, CDR2 SVGAGI, per germline (reference sequence). The CDR3 length is 12 residues. With V trimmed by 6 bases and J by 7 bases, 6 bases remained unmatched.

V is TRBV10-3 and J is TRBJ1-1; 8 bases match TRBD1. The CDR3 spans 14 residues. The V gene end was trimmed by 4 bases and the J gene end by 4 bases; junction bases not matched to a gene: 5. The germline V gene has CDR1 ENHRY and CDR2 SYGVKD. The CDR3 region is CAISVRGPRTEAFF. The CDR3 DNA reads TGTGCCATCAGTGTCAGGGGGCCCCGCACTGAAGCTTTCTTT.

The rearrangement links TRBV9 to TRBJ2-2; D remains unclear. This CDR3 is 16 amino acids long. Germline lookup yields CDR1 SGDLS and CDR2 YYNGEE. Between the trimmed V and J ends, which lost 4 bases and 4 bases, there was a span of 17 bases. The CDR3 region has the DNA TGTGCCAGCAGCCGCCTGTCCGGAGCCCCCACCGGGGAGCTGTTTTTT. Amino acid sequence: CASSRLSGAPTGELFF. Supplemented by reference TRBV9 and TRBJ2-2, the full variable domain reads DSGVTQTPKHLITATGQRVTLRCSPRSGDLSVYWYQQSLDQGLQFLIQYYNGEERAKGNILERFSAQQFPDLHSELNLSSLELGDSALYFCASSRLSGAPTGELFFGEGSRLTVL.

The J gene is TRBJ2-6, the V gene TRBV27; a weak D match, TRBD2 (6 bases). V was trimmed by 8 bases and J by 0 bases, leaving 14 bases between them. The CDR3 extends over 16 amino acids. Germline V CDR1 and CDR2: MNHEY, SMNVEV (reference sequence). This CDR3 is CASLGTGSSGANVLTF. The DNA of the CDR3 is TGTGCCAGCCTCGGGACTGGCAGCTCTGGGGCCAACGTCCTGACTTTC.

This sequence joins TRBV6-1 and TRBJ2-1, with a weak D call TRBD1 (5 bases). Trimming cost V 2 bases and J 4 bases, with 12 bases left between them. The CDR3 consists of 15 residues. Germline V CDR1 and CDR2: MNHNS, SASEGT. This CDR3 is CASSESLGAYNEQFF. The CDR3 coding sequence is TGTGCCAGCAGTGAATCGCTAGGGGCATACAATGAGCAGTTCTTC.

The chain recombines TRBV7-9 with TRBJ2-3, with 12 bases fitting TRBD2. This CDR3 spans 16 amino acids. Losses at the gene ends were 6 bases for V and 5 bases for J; bases not matched to a gene: 9. Germline CDR1 SEHNR, CDR2 FQNEAQ (reference sequence). The CDR3 bases are TGTGCCAGCAGGTCGCCGACTAGCGGGAGTGGAGATACGCAGTATTTT. As protein: CASRSPTSGSGDTQYF.

This clone was counted only a few times. This chain links TRBV7-2 with TRBJ1-4; 7 nucleotides match TRBD1. CDR3 length: 15 residues. V was pared by 6 bases and J by 6 bases, with 10 bases of the junction left unmatched. Germline-derived CDR1 and CDR2 are SGHTA and FQGNSA. The CDR3 DNA reads TGTGCCAGCAGTCGAGACAGGGCCTCCTATGAAAAACTGTTTTTT. Its protein is CASSRDRASYEKLFF.

CDR3: CASSSRGISYEQYF. Here the CDR3 DNA reads TGCGCCAGCAGCTCGCGGGGTATCTCCTACGAGCAGTACTTC. The chain links TRBV5-1 to TRBJ2-7, with D possibly TRBD2 on 6 matching bases. Germline-derived CDR1 and CDR2 are SGHRS and YFSETQ. CDR3 length: 14 residues. V lost 3 bases and J lost 0, with 10 bases in between.

This clone was observed a few times. CDR3 loop: CASSSGGPRDTQYF. CDR3 in DNA: TGTGCCAGCAGCTCGGGAGGGCCCCGAGATACGCAGTATTTT. The chain has TRBV5-4 and TRBJ2-3; 8 bases line up with TRBD2. Germline values: CDR1 SGHNT, CDR2 YYREEE (reference sequence). The CDR3 runs to 14 residues. Losses at the gene ends were 3 bases for V and 5 bases for J; bases not matched to a gene: 5.